Presented here are 26 T cell receptor beta chains from one specimen sequenced in a study of TIL therapy for anti-PD-1-resistant metastatic lung cancer. Time point meaning: pre-treatment sample, taken before nivolumab and TIL therapy. The tumor samples were excised metastases, mostly pleural nodules or supraclavicular lymph nodes. This was the immunoSEQ v3 assay. Some clones are missing from TCRdb's copy, which holds only in-frame ones; the method was immunoSEQ multiplex PCR. The table has 20,000 to 30,000 clones, 55% to 75% seen once; the top ten hold approximately 7.3%. The material sequenced was tumor tissue, taken at baseline. These receptors all come from a person between 25 and 80 years old with non-small cell lung cancer.

The genes are TRBV6-1 and TRBJ2-3; D not certain. The CDR3 spans 14 residues. Trimming pared 2 bases from V and 1 base from J, leaving 7 bases between. Germline V gene lookup returns CDR1 MNHNS and CDR2 SASEGT. The CDR3 bases are TGTGCCAGCAGTGAATCCGGCCGCACAGATACGCAGTATTTT. Protein product: CASSESGRTDTQYF.

The chain employs TRBV20-1 and TRBJ2-5; 7 positions match TRBD2. Germline trimming cut 6 bases from V and 4 bases from J; bases unmatched to any gene: 2. This CDR3 is built from 11 residues. Germline V lookup: CDR1 DFQATT, CDR2 SNEGSKA (reference sequence). CDR3 in DNA: TGCAGTGCGATAGCGGGAGAGACCCAGTACTTC. This encodes CSAIAGETQYF.

The chain has TRBV19 and TRBJ1-2; possible D gene TRBD1, 6 bases. This CDR3 contains 14 residues. Germline CDR1 reads LNHDA; CDR2 reads SQIVND (reference sequence). V dropped 4 bases and J dropped 0 bases, with 9 bases sitting between them. As DNA, the CDR3 is TGTGCCAGTAGTAATCAGGGGTCTAACTATGGCTACACCTTC. Protein product: CASSNQGSNYGYTF.

The V call is TRBV6-4, the J call TRBJ1-6, with TRBD1 as a possible D gene (6 bases). This CDR3 comprises 14 residues. With 3 bases removed from V and 7 bases from J, the gap between germline ends came to 10 bases. Germline V lookup: CDR1 MRHNA, CDR2 SNTAGT. The CDR3 bases are TGTGCCAGCAGTGAACAGCAGGGGAATTCACCCCTCCACTTT. Its protein is CASSEQQGNSPLHF.

The chain carries TRBV5-4 and TRBJ1-1, with TRBD1 matching over 9 bases. The germline CDR1 and CDR2 sequences are SGHNT and YYREEE (reference sequence). V shed 0 bases, J shed 8 bases, and the junction held 2 bases outside the gene matches. The CDR3 has 13 amino acids. CDR3 sequence reads: CASSLGGTGEAFF. CDR3 DNA sequence: TGTGCCAGCAGCTTGGGTGGGACAGGGGAAGCTTTCTTT.

This chain uses TRBV7-2 with TRBJ2-3; D is unclear. CDR3 length: 14 residues. The germline CDR1 and CDR2 sequences are SGHTA and FQGNSA. Trimming shortened V by 1 base and J by 2 bases, and 7 bases separated the two germline ends. The CDR3 nucleotides read TGTGCCAGCAGCTTAGGGGTAGACACAGATACGCAGTATTTT. Protein sequence: CASSLGVDTDTQYF.

The rearrangement links TRBV14 to TRBJ2-7; D might be TRBD2 (6 bases). The CDR3 sequence is 14 residues long. CDR1 is SGHDN, CDR2 FVKESK, per germline. Between the trimmed V and J ends, which lost 0 bases and 6 bases, there was a span of 12 bases. This CDR3 is CASSQDSMTSEQYF. In DNA, the CDR3 is TGTGCCAGCAGCCAAGATTCCATGACTAGCGAGCAGTACTTC.

The chain has TRBV11-2 and TRBJ1-2; 8 bases match TRBD1. After removal of 1 base from V and 5 bases from J, the junction contained 6 bases not matched to a gene. The CDR3 has 15 amino acids. CDR1 is SGHAT and CDR2 is FQNNGV in the germline V gene. For the CDR3, the DNA is TGTGCCAGCAGCTTAGGAGACAGGGGTAGGTATGGCTACACCTTC. Translating it yields CASSLGDRGRYGYTF.

This clone has only a few counts. The chain has TRBV16 and TRBJ1-1; D unresolved. Trimming removed 5 bases at V and 4 bases at J, with 11 bases between. CDR1 is KGHSY, CDR2 FQNENV, per germline. CDR3 size: 13 residues. This CDR3 is CASSKSWGTEAFF. The CDR3 DNA follows: TGTGCCAGCAGCAAGTCATGGGGCACTGAAGCTTTCTTT.

The V and J genes are TRBV21-1 and TRBJ2-1; the table's TRBD2 call for D was not verified on the DNA. TRBV21-1 is reported as a pseudogene. The CDR3 is made up of 16 amino acids. The CDR3 region has the DNA TGTGCCAGCAGCAAAGATGATAGCGGGGGGAACAATGAGCAGTTCTTC. It yields the protein CASSKDDSGGNNEQFF.

The table lists this clone with a few counts. The rearrangement uses TRBV6-1 and TRBJ1-1; D remains unclear. This CDR3 is 14 amino acids long. Germline CDR1 and CDR2: MNHNS and SASEGT. Trimming stripped 7 bases from V and 11 bases from J, with 23 bases between. Here the CDR3 DNA reads TGTGCCAGCAATTTCGCCAGGTCTATGGGTGGGGCTTTCTTT. Protein sequence: CASNFARSMGGAFF.

In regard to this clone: This sample also contains other DNA sequences that code for the same CDR3. This chain uses TRBV10-2 with TRBJ1-2; unclear D gene. The CDR3 extends over 13 amino acids. Germline V gene lookup returns CDR1 WSHSY and CDR2 SAAADI. V was trimmed by 3 bases and J by 2 bases, leaving 7 bases between them. As DNA, the CDR3 is TGCGCCAGCAGTGACAGCTCCAACTATGGCTACACCTTC. Protein sequence: CASSDSSNYGYTF.

This rearrangement joins TRBV6-1 to TRBJ1-3; D is possibly TRBD1 (6 bases). The germline V gene encodes CDR1 MNHNS and CDR2 SASEGT. V lost 4 bases and J lost 2, with 18 bases in between. The CDR3 length is 17 residues. The CDR3 DNA sequence: TGTGCCAGCAGTGGACAGTGGGGGGGCAGTGCTGGAAACACCATATATTTT. Residues: CASSGQWGGSAGNTIYF.

The rearrangement uses TRBV6-5 and TRBJ2-5; 8 nucleotides match TRBD1. The CDR3 length is 16 residues. V gave up 2 bases and J gave up 4 bases; unmatched junction bases: 9. The germline gives CDR1 MNHEY, CDR2 SVGAGI. CDR3 region: CASSYGWTGRSETQYF. CDR3 sequence (DNA): TGTGCCAGCAGTTACGGGTGGACAGGGAGGTCAGAGACCCAGTACTTC.

The chain recombines TRBV5-1 with TRBJ2-3; a possible D gene is TRBD1 (6 bases). Trimming took 0 bases from V and 2 from J, leaving 16 bases between them. From germline, CDR1 is SGHRS and CDR2 YFSETQ. The CDR3 spans 17 residues. The DNA for the CDR3 is TGCGCCAGCAGCTTGGATTTTCGACAGGCCCCCACAGATACGCAGTATTTT. Encoded protein: CASSLDFRQAPTDTQYF.

This clone came up a few times. This rearrangement joins TRBV6-5 to TRBJ2-2, with D uncertain. The ends were cut back, 6 bases at V and 5 bases at J, with 7 bases in the middle. Germline V gene data show CDR1 as MNHEY and CDR2 as SVGAGI. The CDR3 extends over 12 amino acids. In DNA form, the CDR3 reads TGTGCCAGCAGACTGGGAACCGGGGAGCTGTTTTTT. Amino acid sequence: CASRLGTGELFF.

The J gene is TRBJ1-1, the V gene TRBV27; 9 nucleotides agree with TRBD1. The V and J ends lost 5 bases and 4 bases, in that order; junction bases with no gene match: 8. From germline, CDR1 is MNHEY and CDR2 SMNVEV (reference sequence). This CDR3 comprises 15 residues. CDR3 DNA sequence: TGTGCCAGCAGTCTGGGACAGGGTTTGGGCACTGAAGCTTTCTTT. It yields the protein CASSLGQGLGTEAFF.

The sample holds one count of this clone. The chain couples TRBV6-5 to TRBJ2-2; either TRBD1 or TRBD2 may supply D (6 bases each). The germline V gene has CDR1 MNHEY and CDR2 SVGAGI. The length of the CDR3 is 16 residues. V was shortened by 0 bases and J by 9 bases, with 17 bases between the two germline ends. The CDR3 is CASSYSLDTGGRELFF. Here the CDR3 DNA reads TGTGCCAGCAGTTACTCACTAGACACCGGGGGCCGGGAGCTGTTTTTT.

This clone was seen just once. The chain joins TRBV6-5 to TRBJ1-1; 10 nucleotides match TRBD1. The germline V gene has CDR1 MNHEY and CDR2 SVGAGI. Trimming removed 6 bases from V and 6 bases from J; junction bases left unmatched: 4. The CDR3 covers 13 residues. The CDR3 DNA sequence: TGTGCCAGCAGATGGGACAGGGGTGCTGAAGCTTTCTTT. Translation: CASRWDRGAEAFF.

This clone was picked up a small number of times. The gene calls are TRBV7-2 and TRBJ1-3; maybe TRBD1 (5 bases). Germline loops: CDR1 SGHTA, CDR2 FQGNSA. Trimming left V 6 bases short and J 0 bases short, with 15 bases between. CDR3 length equals 16 residues. The chain's CDR3 is CASSPTQGLSGNTIYF. CDR3 nucleotides: TGTGCCAGCAGTCCCACCCAGGGCCTCTCTGGAAACACCATATATTTT.

The chain couples TRBV19 to TRBJ1-5; the match to TRBD1 covers 8 bases. V shed 3 bases, J shed 5 bases, and the junction held 0 bases outside the gene matches. Germline V gene sequence: CDR1 LNHDA, CDR2 SQIVND (reference sequence). This CDR3 comprises 13 residues. CDR3 protein: CASSMTGDQPQHF. CDR3 in DNA: TGTGCCAGTAGTATGACAGGGGATCAGCCCCAGCATTTT. The full variable domain, with the rest looked up from reference TRBV19 and TRBJ1-5, is DGGITQSPKYLFRKEGQNVTLSCEQNLNHDAMYWYRQDPGQGLRLIYYSQIVNDFQKGDIAEGYSVSREKKESFPLTVTSAQKNPTAFYLCASSMTGDQPQHFGDGTRLSIL.

The chain is built from TRBV13 and TRBJ2-7, with D tentatively TRBD1 (6 bases). The V and J ends lost 4 bases and 0 bases respectively, with 13 bases between them. The CDR3 spans 15 residues. In germline, CDR1 is PRHDT, CDR2 FYEKMQ (reference sequence). The CDR3 sequence: CASSSGQWSSYEQYF. In DNA, the CDR3 is TGTGCCAGCAGCTCCGGACAGTGGAGCTCCTACGAGCAGTACTTC.

In its sample, this clone was seen a few times. The gene calls are TRBV4-2 and TRBJ2-7; TRBD2 agrees at 10 bases. This CDR3 comprises 16 residues. The J segment lost 4 bases and the V segment lost 0 bases, leaving 6 bases of the junction unmatched. Germline CDR1 and CDR2: LGHNA and YNFKEQ. The CDR3 nucleotides read TGTGCCAGCAGCCAAGATCTCGCTAGCGGGGGATACGAGCAGTACTTC. This translates into CASSQDLASGGYEQYF.

This clone was observed a few times. The chain uses TRBV6-1 and TRBJ2-3, with D uncertain. The CDR3 sequence is 13 residues long. The V gene's germline CDR1 is MNHNS and CDR2 SASEGT. V was trimmed by 3 bases and J by 6 bases, leaving 10 bases between them. The CDR3 sequence is CASSDKERDTQYF. The CDR3 nucleotides read TGTGCCAGCAGTGATAAGGAGAGGGATACGCAGTATTTT.

This rearrangement joins TRBV6-6 to TRBJ2-3; D might be TRBD1 or TRBD2, each matching 5 bases. From germline, CDR1 is MNHNY and CDR2 SVGAGI (reference sequence). V was trimmed by 6 bases and J by 2 bases, leaving 15 bases between them. CDR3 length: 15 amino acids. The DNA of the CDR3 is TGTGCCAGCAGGGACCCGGGACGGTACACAGATACGCAGTATTTT. Translating gives CASRDPGRYTDTQYF.

CDR3: CASSVRTGGRYNEQFF. Written as DNA, the CDR3 is TGTGCCAGCAGCGTCCGCACAGGGGGTCGGTACAATGAGCAGTTCTTC. The genes are TRBV9 and TRBJ2-1, with TRBD1 matching over 8 bases. Germline V CDR1 and CDR2: SGDLS, YYNGEE. Losses at the gene ends were 2 bases for V and 4 bases for J; bases not matched to a gene: 8. The CDR3 runs 16 residues.